This T cell receptor (beta chain) was sequenced during a study of blood T cell repertoires in COVID-19. V was trimmed by 0 bases and J by 4 bases, leaving 11 bases between them. The CDR3 contains 15 residues. CDR1 and CDR2 (germline): SGHDT, YYEEEE. The table came from immunoSEQ multiplex PCR; TCRdb's copy has only in-frame clones and leaves some out. The sample includes about 320,000 clones, around 85% of them seen just once. The sample consisted of peripheral blood. The receptor was derived from a human donor in a cohort sampled during active COVID-19. The chain links TRBV5-6 to TRBJ2-1, with D hard to call. The CDR3 nucleotides read TGTGCCAGCAGCTTGGCGCGGTCTGCATACAATGAGCAGTTCTTC. It is translated as CASSLARSAYNEQFF.